A single sample is the source of the 29 T cell receptor beta chains below, sequenced in a study of blood T cell repertoires in COVID-19. Clones were sequenced by immunoSEQ multiplex PCR, and TCRdb holds only the in-frame ones, with some missing. The sample lists approximately 110,000 clones, about 74% occurring once. The material sequenced was peripheral blood. These receptors were obtained from a man aged 80 or over with COVID-19, enrolled during active disease.

V gene TRBV5-5 combines with J gene TRBJ1-6; TRBD1 might be the D (6 bases). Germline CDR1 SGHKS, CDR2 YYEKEE (reference sequence). CDR3 length: 14 amino acids. V dropped 4 bases and J dropped 8 bases, with 13 bases sitting between them. CDR3: CASSLRQVHSPLHF. The CDR3 bases are TGTGCCAGCAGCCTTCGACAGGTTCATTCACCCCTCCACTTT. The full variable domain, rest sourced from reference TRBV5-5 and TRBJ1-6, is DAGVTQSPTHLIKTRGQQVTLRCSPISGHKSVSWYQQVLGQGPQFIFQYYEKEERGRGNFPDRFSARQFPNYSSELNVNALLLGDSALYLCASSLRQVHSPLHFGNGTRLTVT.

V usage is TRBV6-1 and J usage is TRBJ2-7; D is undetermined. From germline, CDR1 is MNHNS and CDR2 SASEGT. The germline V and J ends were trimmed by 3 bases and 0 bases, with 18 bases remaining between them. This CDR3 region has 17 residues. CDR3 loop: CASSEPYELSDSYEQYF. In DNA, the CDR3 is TGTGCCAGCAGTGAGCCGTATGAGCTCTCTGACTCCTACGAGCAGTACTTC.

The V gene is TRBV28, the J gene TRBJ2-1; D is unresolved. Looked up from germline, CDR1 is MDHEN and CDR2 is SYDVKM. CDR3 length: 11 residues. V lost 2 bases and J lost 8, with 4 bases in between. The CDR3 reads CASSLQDEQFF. CDR3 in DNA: TGTGCCAGCAGTTTACAGGATGAGCAGTTCTTC. The variable domain in full, completed from reference TRBV28 and TRBJ2-1, reads DVKVTQSSRYLVKRTGEKVFLECVQDMDHENMFWYRQDPGLGLRLIYFSYDVKMKEKGDIPEGYSVSREKKERFSLILESASTNQTSMYLCASSLQDEQFFGPGTRLTVL.

This clone was detected a few times. The V and J genes are TRBV28 and TRBJ2-1, with D perhaps TRBD1 (6 bases). This CDR3 region has 17 residues. V gave up 3 bases and J gave up 9 bases, with 24 bases separating them. Germline CDR1 and CDR2: MDHEN and SYDVKM. DNA of the CDR3: TGTGCCAGCAGTTTGTCATATGGGTCAGGGGCGAAGATTGAGCAGTTCTTC. It encodes CASSLSYGSGAKIEQFF. Using reference TRBV28 and TRBJ2-1 for the parts outside the CDR3, the full variable domain is DVKVTQSSRYLVKRTGEKVFLECVQDMDHENMFWYRQDPGLGLRLIYFSYDVKMKEKGDIPEGYSVSREKKERFSLILESASTNQTSMYLCASSLSYGSGAKIEQFFGPGTRLTVL.

This clone was seen only once. The CDR3 sequence is CASSFGTGGNEQYF. CDR3 bases: TGTGCCAGCAGTTTCGGGACAGGGGGCAACGAGCAGTACTTC. The chain recombines TRBV27 with TRBJ2-7, with TRBD1 identical over 12 bases. The germline V gene has CDR1 MNHEY and CDR2 SMNVEV (reference sequence). The CDR3 contains 14 residues. Trimming removed 3 bases from V and 5 bases from J; junction bases left unmatched: 2.

V and J are TRBV19 and TRBJ2-2, with D possibly being TRBD2 (5 bases). This CDR3 region has 14 residues. V dropped 6 bases and J dropped 7 bases, with 15 bases sitting between them. The germline CDR1 and CDR2 sequences are LNHDA and SQIVND (reference sequence). The CDR3 here is CASRTRERSGELFF. The CDR3 DNA follows: TGTGCCAGTAGAACTAGGGAGAGAAGCGGGGAGCTGTTTTTT.

The chain is built from TRBV27 and TRBJ1-2; D is uncertain. The CDR3 has 14 amino acids. V lost 7 bases and J 7 bases, leaving 19 bases between the germline ends. Germline CDR1 reads MNHEY; CDR2 reads SMNVEV (reference sequence). As DNA, the CDR3 is TGTGCCAGCACCCCGAGTCCTATCCGAGGTGGCTACACCTTC. Its protein product is CASTPSPIRGGYTF.

This chain joins TRBV5-1 and TRBJ2-7; TRBD2 agrees at 7 bases. V was clipped by 0 bases and J by 0 bases; unmatched bases: 9. Germline V lookup: CDR1 SGHRS, CDR2 YFSETQ. There are 17 residues in the CDR3. This chain's CDR3 is CASSLARASGTSYEQYF. CDR3 DNA sequence: TGCGCCAGCAGCTTGGCCCGTGCTAGCGGAACCTCCTACGAGCAGTACTTC. Full variable domain (missing parts from reference TRBV5-1 and TRBJ2-7): KAGVTQTPRYLIKTRGQQVTLSCSPISGHRSVSWYQQTPGQGLQFLFEYFSETQRNKGNFPGRFSGRQFSNSRSEMNVSTLELGDSALYLCASSLARASGTSYEQYFGPGTRLTVT.

The chain joins TRBV28 to TRBJ1-2; D is perhaps TRBD1 (5 bases). Germline CDR1 reads MDHEN; CDR2 reads SYDVKM. V lost 2 bases and J 7 bases, leaving 5 bases between the germline ends. CDR3 size: 11 residues. CDR3 sequence: CASSLTGGYTF. In nucleotides, the CDR3 is TGTGCCAGCAGTTTAACAGGTGGCTACACCTTC.

The CDR3: CASSPSAGATYNEQFF. Written as DNA, the CDR3 is TGTGCCAGCAGCCCTTCCGCGGGTGCCACTTACAATGAGCAGTTCTTC. The J gene is TRBJ2-1, the V gene TRBV9, with a weak D call TRBD2 (5 bases). In germline, CDR1 is SGDLS, CDR2 YYNGEE. Trimming pared 4 bases from V and 4 bases from J, leaving 18 bases between. The CDR3 covers 16 residues.

The chain's CDR3 is CASSSPGQGVETQYF. The CDR3 DNA sequence: TGTGCCAGCAGCTCCCCGGGACAGGGGGTGGAGACCCAGTACTTC. The chain joins TRBV5-7 to TRBJ2-5, with TRBD1 identical over 11 bases. TRBV5-7 is an ORF, with its function uncertain. The CDR3 spans 15 residues. V lost 3 bases, J lost 5 bases, and 6 bases stayed unmatched.

The gene calls are TRBV18 and TRBJ1-1; possibly TRBD1 for D (6 bases). V lost 3 bases and J lost 9, with 11 bases in between. Germline values: CDR1 KGHSH, CDR2 LQKENI. The CDR3 covers 12 residues. The CDR3, as DNA: TGTGCCAGCTCACCGAGGGACATAAAAGCTTTCTTT. It encodes CASSPRDIKAFF.

The chain couples TRBV28 to TRBJ1-2, with no clear D. The germline CDR1 and CDR2 sequences are MDHEN and SYDVKM. The length of the CDR3 is 13 residues. Trimming shortened V by 5 bases and J by 1 base, and 8 bases separated the two germline ends. CDR3 sequence reads: CASSPTLNYGYTF. DNA of the CDR3: TGTGCCAGCAGTCCGACACTTAACTATGGCTACACCTTC.

This sequence joins TRBV19 and TRBJ1-3, with no clear D. CDR3 length equals 14 residues. V lost 2 bases and J lost 0, with 5 bases in between. Germline CDR1 and CDR2: LNHDA and SQIVND (reference sequence). CDR3 amino acids: CASSIRFSGNTIYF. The CDR3 region has the DNA TGTGCCAGTAGTATACGGTTCTCTGGAAACACCATATATTTT.

The gene calls are TRBV4-3 and TRBJ1-6, with D unclear. Germline V gives CDR1 LGHNA, CDR2 YSLEER. The CDR3 spans 14 residues. V was cut by 0 bases and J by 4 bases, with 4 bases left in between. Here the CDR3 DNA reads TGCGCCAGCAGCCAAGATCATTATAATTCACCCCTCCACTTT. Protein: CASSQDHYNSPLHF.

This clone was counted many times. This chain joins TRBV19 and TRBJ2-5; D possibly corresponds to TRBD1 (5 bases). The length of the CDR3 is 14 residues. The V end lost 3 bases, the J end lost 3 bases, and 11 bases lay between the germline ends. The germline V gene encodes CDR1 LNHDA and CDR2 SQIVND (reference sequence). This chain's CDR3 is CASSILTDKETQYF. In DNA form, the CDR3 reads TGTGCCAGTAGTATTTTGACAGATAAAGAGACCCAGTACTTC.

J is TRBJ2-6 and V is TRBV6-1; 11 bases are shared with TRBD1. Looked up from germline, CDR1 is MNHNS and CDR2 is SASEGT. CDR3 length: 19 residues. Germline trimming cut 1 base from V and 1 base from J; bases unmatched to any gene: 6. The chain's CDR3 is CASSEEWTGGLSGANVLTF. CDR3 sequence (DNA): TGTGCCAGCAGTGAAGAGTGGACAGGGGGCCTATCTGGGGCCAACGTCCTGACTTTC.

The J gene is TRBJ1-3, the V gene TRBV7-9; D unresolved. Germline V gene data show CDR1 as SEHNR and CDR2 as FQNEAQ (reference sequence). The V end lost 8 bases, the J end lost 0 bases, and 17 bases lay between the germline ends. The CDR3 consists of 16 residues. As DNA, the CDR3 is TGTGCCAGCGGTGGCGGCGGAACCTTCTCTGGAAACACCATATATTTT. Its translation is CASGGGGTFSGNTIYF.

The gene calls are TRBV4-1 and TRBJ1-1; 11 positions match TRBD1. J was trimmed by 4 bases and V by 6 bases; bases with no gene match: 25. The CDR3 spans 21 residues. Germline values: CDR1 MGHRA, CDR2 YSYEKL. The CDR3 DNA follows: TGCGCCAGCAGGGTGGCCCCCGCGGACGGACAGGGGGCGCAAAAGGTCACTGAAGCTTTCTTT. Its protein is CASRVAPADGQGAQKVTEAFF.

This rearrangement joins TRBV7-9 to TRBJ1-3; D is possibly TRBD1 (6 bases). This CDR3 has 15 amino acids. V shed 5 bases and J shed 1 base, with 12 bases lying between them. Germline V lookup: CDR1 SEHNR, CDR2 FQNEAQ (reference sequence). The CDR3 DNA sequence: TGTGCCAGCAGCATAGGAGGGGGTTCTGGAAACACCATATATTTT. This sequence encodes CASSIGGGSGNTIYF.

This clone was observed a few times. The chain employs TRBV28 and TRBJ2-3; the D is unclear. The V gene's germline CDR1 is MDHEN and CDR2 SYDVKM. V gave up 0 bases and J gave up 5 bases, with 6 bases separating them. The CDR3 is 13 residues long. In DNA form, the CDR3 reads TGTGCCAGCAGTTTATGGTCGGGAGATACGCAGTATTTT. Translating gives CASSLWSGDTQYF.

J is TRBJ1-2 and V is TRBV6-5; 7 bases map to TRBD1. The CDR3 is 15 residues long. The V gene's germline CDR1 is MNHEY and CDR2 SVGAGI. V trimming: 7 bases; J trimming: 4 bases; junction bases outside the gene matches: 12. In nucleotides, the CDR3 is TGTGCCAGCACCGAAGGAGGGACAGCCCTCTATGGCTACACCTTC. Translated, it gives CASTEGGTALYGYTF.

The rearrangement joins TRBV24-1 to TRBJ2-7, with D unresolved. V dropped 4 bases and J dropped 4 bases, with 7 bases sitting between them. Germline V gives CDR1 KGHDR, CDR2 SFDVKD. This CDR3 contains 12 residues. The CDR3 reads CATSERSYEQYF. The DNA for the CDR3 is TGTGCCACCAGTGAACGGAGTTACGAGCAGTACTTC.

This clone was picked up one time. This sequence joins TRBV29-1 and TRBJ1-3, with 8 positions matching TRBD1. Germline V gene lookup returns CDR1 SQVTM and CDR2 ANQGSEA. The ends lost 7 bases at V and 4 bases at J; junction bases unmatched: 6. This CDR3 is 13 amino acids long. CDR3 sequence: CSAGQGRGNTIYF. In DNA, the CDR3 is TGCAGCGCAGGACAGGGCCGAGGAAACACCATATATTTT.

This chain uses TRBV11-2 with TRBJ2-7, with a possible D match to TRBD1 (6 bases). The V end lost 5 bases, the J end lost 6 bases, and 14 bases lay between the germline ends. The CDR3 totals 13 residues. Germline CDR1 is SGHAT and CDR2 is FQNNGV. CDR3 protein: CASSPGHFGEQYF. CDR3 sequence (DNA): TGTGCCAGCAGCCCGGGACACTTCGGCGAGCAGTACTTC. Drawing the rest from reference TRBV11-2 and TRBJ2-7, the complete variable domain is EAGVAQSPRYKIIEKRQSVAFWCNPISGHATLYWYQQILGQGPKLLIQFQNNGVVDDSQLPKDRFSAERLKGVDSTLKIQPAKLEDSAVYLCASSPGHFGEQYFGPGTRLTVT.

CDR3 in amino acids: CASSYAGTGEGGELFF. CDR3 sequence (DNA): TGCGCCAGCAGCTACGCGGGAACAGGGGAAGGCGGGGAGCTGTTTTTT. V is TRBV5-1 and J is TRBJ2-2, with a weak D call TRBD1 (7 bases). The CDR3 has 16 amino acids. Trimming removed 3 bases from V and 7 bases from J, with 19 bases in between. CDR1 SGHRS and CDR2 YFSETQ come from the germline V gene.

Only a few counts were recorded for this clone. The rearrangement uses TRBV13 and TRBJ1-1, with D tentatively TRBD1 (5 bases). The germline V and J ends were trimmed by 5 bases and 1 base, with 8 bases remaining between them. Germline V gene lookup returns CDR1 PRHDT and CDR2 FYEKMQ (reference sequence). The CDR3 extends over 13 amino acids. The CDR3 nucleotides read TGTGCCAGCAGCCGTGGACAGAACACTGAAGCTTTCTTT. Encoded protein: CASSRGQNTEAFF.

This chain uses TRBV28 with TRBJ2-5, with D perhaps TRBD2 (5 bases). CDR1 is MDHEN and CDR2 is SYDVKM in the germline V gene. V lost 11 bases and J lost 0, with 13 bases in between. The CDR3 spans 13 residues. The CDR3 sequence is CASGSLYQETQYF. CDR3 coding DNA: TGTGCCTCGGGGAGCCTGTACCAAGAGACCCAGTACTTC.

There are a few counts of this clone. The chain carries TRBV6-4 and TRBJ2-2; 14 bases map to TRBD2. Looked up from germline, CDR1 is MRHNA and CDR2 is SNTAGT. This CDR3 comprises 15 residues. The V gene end was trimmed by 4 bases and the J gene end by 6 bases; junction bases not matched to a gene: 1. CDR3: CASSAGLAGAGELFF. The CDR3 DNA follows: TGTGCCAGCAGTGCGGGACTAGCGGGGGCCGGGGAGCTGTTTTTT.